This T cell receptor (beta chain) was obtained from a study of Tregs in tolerant kidney transplant recipients. Comment on this clone: Its target is not known.

Findings of the study overall: Changing PCR primers prevented nucleotide comparison between some patients' samples.

The CDR3 runs to 14 residues. V dropped 6 bases and J dropped 4 bases, with 15 bases sitting between them. The V gene's germline CDR1 is MNHEY and CDR2 SMNVEV (reference sequence). TCRdb's table, derived via immunoSEQ multiplex PCR, lists solely in-frame clones and lacks some. The sample holds about 110,000 clones; roughly 90% are singletons and the top ten take approximately 0.3%. Source: CD4+ T cells from blood, taken before the transplant. The V call is TRBV27, the J call TRBJ1-1; D is ambiguous. This sequence originates from a human donor who received a combined kidney and bone marrow transplant. The CDR3 region has the DNA TGTGCCAGCAGCCTTGCGTCCGGGGTCACTGAAGCTTTCTTT. It specifies CASSLASGVTEAFF.